These 4 T cell receptor beta chains share one sample of origin, sequenced in a study of T cells in women clearing cervical HPV infection. Clones were sequenced by immunoSEQ multiplex PCR, and TCRdb holds only the in-frame ones, with some missing. This listing includes roughly 18,000 clones. The specimen was blood buffy coat. These receptors originate from a woman between 18 and 75 years old with a cervical HPV16 infection that either progressed to CIN3+ or cleared (not recorded which).

As to this clone: The read gets to within 3 residues of the CDR3 end, and the germline J gene fills in the rest. The rearrangement links TRBV20-1 to TRBJ2-7; D is possibly TRBD1 (5 bases). Germline lookup yields CDR1 DFQATT and CDR2 SNEGSKA (reference sequence). This CDR3 comprises 14 residues. V lost 0 bases to trimming and J lost 5 bases, with 14 bases between them. The CDR3 sequence: CSARDQAGWDEQYF. Incomplete CDR3 DNA: TGCAGTGCTAGAGATCAGGCAGGGTGGGACGAG.

The CDR3 sequence is CSASPTGNTEAFF. The DNA read from the CDR3 is TGCAGTGCTTCCCCGACAGGGAACACTGAA. This sequence joins TRBV20-1 and TRBJ1-1, with D perhaps matching TRBD1 (6 bases). The sequence runs out 3 residues before the end of the CDR3; the remainder is reconstructed from the germline J gene. Germline V lookup: CDR1 DFQATT, CDR2 SNEGSKA (reference sequence). V dropped 5 bases and J dropped 1 base, with 11 bases sitting between them. The CDR3 runs 13 residues.

CDR3 bases read: TGCAGTGCTAGGCGGGGTCCCTACGAG. Its translation is CSARRGPYE. The complete CDR3 reads CSARRGPYEQYF. This chain joins TRBV20-1 and TRBJ2-7, with TRBD2 as a possible D gene (6 bases). From the germline J gene comes the end of the CDR3, since the read stops 3 residues before it. Germline V gives CDR1 DFQATT, CDR2 SNEGSKA (reference sequence). The CDR3 length is 12 residues. Trimming removed 3 bases at V and 2 bases at J, with 8 bases between.

A remark on this clone: The read halts 3 residues ahead of the CDR3 end, with the missing end drawn from the germline J gene. This rearrangement joins TRBV12-3 or TRBV12-4 to TRBJ2-7; TRBD2 aligns across 7 bases. The CDR3 has 17 amino acids. Trimming took 5 bases from V and 1 from J; bases not matched to a gene: 14. The CDR3 DNA, read in part, is TGTGCCAGCAGTGCCGCCGTGTGGGGGGACTATTCCTACGAG. This codes for CASSAAVWGDYSYE. The whole CDR3 is CASSAAVWGDYSYEQYF.